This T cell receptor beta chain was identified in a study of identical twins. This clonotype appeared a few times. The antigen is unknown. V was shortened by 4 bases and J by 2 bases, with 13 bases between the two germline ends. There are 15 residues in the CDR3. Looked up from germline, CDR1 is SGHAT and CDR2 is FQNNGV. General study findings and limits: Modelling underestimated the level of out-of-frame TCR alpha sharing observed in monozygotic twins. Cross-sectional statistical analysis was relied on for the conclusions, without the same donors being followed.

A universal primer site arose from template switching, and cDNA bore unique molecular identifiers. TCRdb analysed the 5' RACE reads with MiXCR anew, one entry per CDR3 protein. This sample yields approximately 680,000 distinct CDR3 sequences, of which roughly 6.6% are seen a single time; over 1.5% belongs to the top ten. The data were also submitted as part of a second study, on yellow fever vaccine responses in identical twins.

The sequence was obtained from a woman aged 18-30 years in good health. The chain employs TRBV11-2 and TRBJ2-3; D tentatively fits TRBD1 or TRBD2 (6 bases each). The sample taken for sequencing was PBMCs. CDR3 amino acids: CASSSGARHTDTQYF. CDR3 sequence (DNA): TGTGCCAGCAGCTCGGGGGCTAGGCACACAGATACGCAGTATTTT.